The present T cell receptor beta chain was sequenced within a study of identical twins. The authors used template switching to add a universal primer site and gave cDNA unique molecular identifiers. TCRdb re-derived calls from the 5' RACE reads in MiXCR, one entry per CDR3 protein. The repertoire has 1.5 million to 2 million distinct CDR3 sequences, around 33% of them found once; the top ten carry around 0.3%. Findings and limits, study-wide: There were fewer insertions in abundant cord blood beta clonotypes, but memory repertoires showed no such pattern. Models predicted less out-of-frame TCR alpha sharing in monozygotic twins than was found. Twins showed weaker excess sharing in their beta out-of-frame sequences.

Concerning this clonotype itself: Its antigen is not identified.

This CDR3 region has 13 residues. Trimming stripped 6 bases from V and 3 bases from J, with 12 bases between. Germline loops: CDR1 MGHDK, CDR2 SYGVNS. The TCR comes from a newborn girl in good health. Sample: cord blood. The chain uses TRBV25-1 and TRBJ2-7; tentatively, D is TRBD1 or TRBD2 (6 bases each). CDR3 bases: TGTGCCAGCAGCAGGGGAGGCTACTACGAGCAGTACTTC. Protein: CASSRGGYYEQYF.